By frequency in the sample, the clone carrying this TCR beta chain is medium-sized (0.01 to 0.1%). Trimming removed 5 bases at V and 6 bases at J, with 20 bases between. The CDR3 covers 16 residues. TCRdb reprocessed the reads via MiXCR and lists one record per CDR3 protein. The repertoire holds about 18,000 distinct CDR3 sequences, with around 9.6% as singletons. The data were obtained in a study of type 1 regulatory T cells. Whole-study context: T-allo10 is an in vitro-generated, Tr1-enriched CD4 T cell product specific for alloantigen.

The chain employs TRBV12-3 or TRBV12-4 and TRBJ1-5; possibly TRBD1 for D (6 bases). The receptor's source is a human donor in good health. The sequenced material came from CD4+ T cells, either the whole sample or a sorted fraction (not recorded which). CDR3 bases: TGTGCCAGCAGTCCCCGGGGGGGCGCAACTAGTCAGCCCCAGCATTTT. Translated, it gives CASSPRGGATSQPQHF.